This TCR beta chain was recorded in a study of vaccination and CD4 T cells after COVID-19. About this clonotype: The antigen is unknown.

Specified treatment: roughly 11-day PBMC culture with coronavirus spike peptide pools or control peptides (ViraFEST assay). A negative selection step was used to isolate CD4+ T cells once culture had run for 10 to 11 days. Trimming removed 3 bases from V and 6 bases from J; junction bases left unmatched: 2. The germline gives CDR1 SGHTA, CDR2 FQGNSA. There are 13 residues in the CDR3. An Oncomine TCR Beta short-read assay was used to sequence the DNA from cultured CD4+ T cells. TCRdb analysed the PCR reads with MiXCR anew, one entry per CDR3 protein. This sample carries 14,000 to 15,000 distinct CDR3 sequences, 52% of them seen once, and the ten largest clones take roughly 7%. Whole-study findings and limits: Within the convalescent patients, spike mono-reactivity was found in 304 of 307 vaccine-specific clones.

The specimen was CD4+ T cells from blood, cultured in vitro. This receptor was taken from a human donor who had recovered from COVID-19. This chain connects TRBV7-2 to TRBJ2-1, with TRBD2 matching over 7 bases. The CDR3 spells CASSFRTSNEQFF. The CDR3 DNA follows: TGTGCCAGCAGCTTTCGGACTAGCAATGAGCAGTTCTTC.